Each of the 11 T cell receptor beta chains below was sequenced from the same sample in a study of T cells in Graves' hyperthyroidism and ophthalmopathy. The CDR3 regions of TCR beta were amplified from RNA transcripts. In the first-round RT-PCR of the TCR CDR3, the HTBI primer set was used. One entry per CDR3 protein, called by TCRdb with MiXCR from the multiplex PCR reads. The sample has 650,000 to 750,000 distinct CDR3 sequences, around 15% seen once; the top ten hold about 9.4%. Material: blood. These receptors all come from a woman aged 18-35 years with Graves' hyperthyroidism.

This clonotype has just a few counts. This rearrangement joins TRBV6-1 to TRBJ1-1; D is unclear. Between the trimmed V and J ends, which lost 3 bases and 6 bases, there was a span of 8 bases. The CDR3 length is 12 residues. CDR1 and CDR2 (germline): MNHNS, SASEGT. In nucleotides, the CDR3 is TGTGCCAGCAGTGATAGGTTATCTGAAGCTTTCTTT. It is translated as CASSDRLSEAFF.

In this sample, this clonotype turned up many times. The chain has TRBV20-1 and TRBJ2-1; possible D gene TRBD2, 6 bases. Germline loops: CDR1 DFQATT, CDR2 SNEGSKA (reference sequence). The V end was cut by 0 bases, the J end by 3 bases, with 15 bases between. There are 16 residues in the CDR3. The CDR3 loop is CSARDWFAGSYNEQFF. The CDR3 DNA reads TGCAGTGCTAGAGACTGGTTTGCCGGGAGCTACAATGAGCAGTTCTTC.

This clonotype was counted ten times or more. V gene TRBV29-1 combines with J gene TRBJ1-5, with 7 bases lining up with TRBD1. CDR1 and CDR2 (germline): SQVTM, ANQGSEA. This CDR3 spans 12 amino acids. With 7 bases clipped from V and 6 bases from J, the junction kept 6 bases outside the gene matches. The CDR3 nucleotides read TGCAGCGGACCGTACAGGGGTCAGCCCCAGCATTTT. Protein sequence: CSGPYRGQPQHF.

This clonotype was detected ten times or more. The V gene is TRBV6-2 or TRBV6-3, the J gene TRBJ2-7, with no clear D. The V gene lost 2 bases and the J gene lost 3 bases, with 5 bases spanning the gap. The CDR3 is 12 amino acids. Germline values: CDR1 MNHEY, CDR2 SVGEGT. The CDR3 region has the DNA TGTGCCAGCAGTTACCCAGTCTACGAGCAGTACTTC. Protein sequence: CASSYPVYEQYF.

This chain uses TRBV29-1 with TRBJ2-3, with TRBD2 identical over 13 bases. Per germline, CDR1 SQVTM and CDR2 ANQGSEA. This CDR3 spans 22 amino acids. Trimming at V came to 5 bases and at J to 2 bases, leaving 25 bases not matched to a gene. The CDR3, as DNA: TGCAGCGTTTCTCGCCGCCCGGGGGGACGCTCCACTAGCGGGAGGGCCACAGATACGCAGTATTTT. It yields the protein CSVSRRPGGRSTSGRATDTQYF.

This clonotype was counted at least ten times. The rearrangement uses TRBV7-2 and TRBJ2-4, with unresolved D. V was pared by 1 base and J by 11 bases, with 9 bases between. This CDR3 region has 12 residues. Germline CDR1 and CDR2: SGHTA and FQGNSA. The CDR3 DNA reads TGTGCCAGCAGCTTAGACCGCAGCCTTCAGTACTTC. Its protein product is CASSLDRSLQYF. Full variable domain (missing parts from reference TRBV7-2 and TRBJ2-4): GAGVSQSPSNKVTEKGKDVELRCDPISGHTALYWYRQSLGQGLEFLIYFQGNSAPDKSGLPSDRFSAERTGGSVSTLTIQRTQQEDSAVYLCASSLDRSLQYFGAGTRLSVL.

This clonotype has a count of ten or more. The chain is built from TRBV2 and TRBJ2-1, with 8 nucleotides matching TRBD2. There are 17 residues in the CDR3. Losses at the gene ends were 6 bases for V and 0 bases for J; bases not matched to a gene: 10. Germline-derived CDR1 and CDR2 are SNHLY and FYNNEI. In DNA, the CDR3 is TGTGCCAGCAGGGACGGACTAGCTTTAAGCTCCTACAATGAGCAGTTCTTC. Protein: CASRDGLALSSYNEQFF.

The V gene is TRBV18, the J gene TRBJ2-3; 14 positions match TRBD2. This CDR3 has 19 residues. The V and J ends lost 0 bases and 0 bases, in that order; junction bases with no gene match: 5. Germline V gene sequence: CDR1 KGHSH, CDR2 LQKENI. The CDR3 reads CASSPPPGLAGESTDTQYF. Here the CDR3 DNA reads TGTGCCAGCTCACCACCACCGGGACTAGCGGGAGAGAGCACAGATACGCAGTATTTT.

This clonotype occurred a few times. This chain uses TRBV24-1 with TRBJ1-5; TRBD1 aligns across 7 bases. The CDR3 covers 16 residues. J lost 1 base, V lost 4 bases, and 6 bases had no gene match. The germline gives CDR1 KGHDR, CDR2 SFDVKD. This CDR3 reads CATSDSGTASNQPQHF. The CDR3 region has the DNA TGTGCCACCAGTGACTCTGGGACAGCAAGCAATCAGCCCCAGCATTTT.

The table lists this clonotype with many counts. This rearrangement joins TRBV29-1 to TRBJ2-7; 9 nucleotides line up with TRBD1. The V gene end was trimmed by 5 bases and the J gene end by 3 bases; junction bases not matched to a gene: 5. Germline V gene lookup returns CDR1 SQVTM and CDR2 ANQGSEA. The CDR3 extends over 13 amino acids. The CDR3 DNA reads TGCAGCGTTCGGACAGGGGCTCACTACGAGCAGTACTTC. Its translation: CSVRTGAHYEQYF.

This clonotype was picked up a small number of times. J is TRBJ2-7 and V is TRBV6-2 or TRBV6-3, with TRBD1 matching over 10 bases. V trimming: 5 bases; J trimming: 3 bases; junction bases outside the gene matches: 7. Germline values: CDR1 MNHEY, CDR2 SVGEGT. The CDR3 loop spans 15 amino acids. The CDR3 region is CASSTLGTGDYEQYF. CDR3 in DNA: TGTGCCAGCAGTACTTTAGGGACAGGGGACTACGAGCAGTACTTC.